This TCR beta chain was sequenced for a study of shared clonotypes between healthy human individuals. Study details: Aged 18 to 49, the donors were a couple of women and three men.

Per the study methods: ImmunoSEQ only sent back junction sequences with no quality scores, so filtering was done differently. Profiling relied on immunoSEQ multiplex PCR, and the TCRdb table lists in-frame clones only, not all of them. Clone size and V and J calls were adopted from that table, with D and trimming inferred from the DNA. The sample yields about 2 million clones, about 95% seen once. As defined, naive CD8 cells were CD45RO-negative and positively selected for CCR7, with terminally differentiated effector memory CD45RA+ cells excluded. Germline CDR1 reads GTSNPN; CDR2 reads SVGIG (reference sequence). Deletions cut 4 bases from V and 3 bases from J, with 8 bases between. This CDR3 has 12 residues. Concerning this clone: The antigen remains undetermined.

Study observations and caveats: All-four-donor shared clonotypes had higher generation probabilities than non-shared clonotypes did. The study found about 5% of naive CD4 clonotypes shared across a few donors.

The source material was naive CD8+ T cells sorted from blood. This TCR derives from a man aged 18 to 29 in good health. The chain joins TRBV30 to TRBJ2-3, with D maybe TRBD1 (6 bases). The CDR3 region is CAWIQGTDTQYF. CDR3 coding DNA: TGTGCCTGGATCCAGGGGACAGATACGCAGTATTTT.